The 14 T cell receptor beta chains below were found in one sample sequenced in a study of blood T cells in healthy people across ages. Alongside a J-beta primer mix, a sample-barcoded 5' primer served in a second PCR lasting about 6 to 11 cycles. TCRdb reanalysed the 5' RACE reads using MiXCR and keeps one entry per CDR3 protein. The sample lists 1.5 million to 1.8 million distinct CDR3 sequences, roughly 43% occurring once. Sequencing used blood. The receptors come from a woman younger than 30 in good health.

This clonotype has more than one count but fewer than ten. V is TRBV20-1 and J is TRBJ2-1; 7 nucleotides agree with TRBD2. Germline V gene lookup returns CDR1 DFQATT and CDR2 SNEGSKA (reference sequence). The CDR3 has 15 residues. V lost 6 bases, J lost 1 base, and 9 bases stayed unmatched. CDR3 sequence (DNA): TGCAGTGCCAAATCGACTAGCCGTTCCTACAATGAGCAGTTCTTC. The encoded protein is CSAKSTSRSYNEQFF.

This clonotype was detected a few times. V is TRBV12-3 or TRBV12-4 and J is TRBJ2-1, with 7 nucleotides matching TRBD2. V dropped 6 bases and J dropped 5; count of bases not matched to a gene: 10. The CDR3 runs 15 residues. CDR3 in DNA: TGTGCCAGCAGCCAGACAAGCGGGGAGAACAATGAGCAGTTCTTC. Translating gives CASSQTSGENNEQFF.

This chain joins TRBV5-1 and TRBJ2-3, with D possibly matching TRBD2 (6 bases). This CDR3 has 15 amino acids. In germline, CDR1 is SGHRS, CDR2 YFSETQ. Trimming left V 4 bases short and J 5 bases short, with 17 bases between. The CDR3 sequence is CASSPGSAGVDTQYF. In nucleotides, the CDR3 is TGCGCCAGCAGCCCCGGGAGCGCGGGTGTAGATACGCAGTATTTT.

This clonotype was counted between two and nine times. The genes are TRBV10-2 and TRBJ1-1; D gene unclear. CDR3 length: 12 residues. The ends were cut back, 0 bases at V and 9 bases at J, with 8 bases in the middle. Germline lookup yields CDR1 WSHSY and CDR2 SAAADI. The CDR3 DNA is TGCGCCAGCAGTGAGTCAAATCGGAAAGCTTTCTTT. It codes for CASSESNRKAFF.

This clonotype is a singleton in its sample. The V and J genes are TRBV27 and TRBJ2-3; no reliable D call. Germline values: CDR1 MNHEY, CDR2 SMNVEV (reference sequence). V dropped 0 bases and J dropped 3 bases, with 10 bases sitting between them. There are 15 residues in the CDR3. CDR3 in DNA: TGTGCCAGCAGTTTATCCCGAGCGAATACAGATACGCAGTATTTT. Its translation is CASSLSRANTDTQYF.

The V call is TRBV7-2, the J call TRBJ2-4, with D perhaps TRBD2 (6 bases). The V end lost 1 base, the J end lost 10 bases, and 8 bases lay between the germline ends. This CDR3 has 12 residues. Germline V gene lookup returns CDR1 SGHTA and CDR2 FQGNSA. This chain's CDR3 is CASSLVGGIQYF. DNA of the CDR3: TGTGCCAGCAGCTTAGTGGGGGGAATTCAGTACTTC.

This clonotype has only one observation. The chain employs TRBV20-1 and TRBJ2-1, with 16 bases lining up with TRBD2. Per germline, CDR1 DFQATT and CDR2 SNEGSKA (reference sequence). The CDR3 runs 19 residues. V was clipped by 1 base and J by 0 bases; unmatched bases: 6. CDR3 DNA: TGCAGTGCTAGAGCTACGGGACTAGCGGGAGGGAGCTCCTACAATGAGCAGTTCTTC. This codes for CSARATGLAGGSSYNEQFF.

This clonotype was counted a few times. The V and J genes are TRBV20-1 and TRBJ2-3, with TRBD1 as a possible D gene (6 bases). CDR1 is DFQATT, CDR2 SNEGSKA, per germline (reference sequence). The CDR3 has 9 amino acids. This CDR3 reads CNFRPQGYF. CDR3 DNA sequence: TGCAACTTTCGACCACAGGGGTATTTT.

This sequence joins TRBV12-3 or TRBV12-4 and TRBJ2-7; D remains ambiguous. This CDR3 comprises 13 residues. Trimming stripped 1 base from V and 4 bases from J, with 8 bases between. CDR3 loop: CASSLEQRYEQYF. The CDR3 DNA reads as TGTGCCAGCAGTTTAGAACAGCGATACGAGCAGTACTTC.

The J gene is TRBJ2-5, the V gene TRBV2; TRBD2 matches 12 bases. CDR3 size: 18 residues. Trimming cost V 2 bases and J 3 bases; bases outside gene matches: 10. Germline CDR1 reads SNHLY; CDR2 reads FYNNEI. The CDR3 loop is CASSERGGLAGLKETQYF. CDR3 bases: TGTGCCAGCAGTGAACGGGGGGGACTAGCGGGTCTAAAAGAGACCCAGTACTTC.

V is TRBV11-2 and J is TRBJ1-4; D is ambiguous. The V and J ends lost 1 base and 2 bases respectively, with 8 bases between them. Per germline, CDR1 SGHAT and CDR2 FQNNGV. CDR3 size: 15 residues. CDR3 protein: CASSLASTTNEKLFF. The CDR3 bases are TGTGCCAGCAGCTTAGCTTCAACCACTAATGAAAAACTGTTTTTT.

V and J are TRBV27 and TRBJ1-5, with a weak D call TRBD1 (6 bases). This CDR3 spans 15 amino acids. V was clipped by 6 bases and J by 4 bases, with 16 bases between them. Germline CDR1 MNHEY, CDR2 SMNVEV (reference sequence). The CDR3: CASRLTGRGNQPQHF. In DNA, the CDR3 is TGTGCCAGCAGGCTAACAGGGAGGGGAAATCAGCCCCAGCATTTT.

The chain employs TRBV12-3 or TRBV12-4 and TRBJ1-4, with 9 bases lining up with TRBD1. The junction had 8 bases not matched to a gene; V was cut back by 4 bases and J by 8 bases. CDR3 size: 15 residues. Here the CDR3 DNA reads TGTGCCAGCAGTTCCGGGACAGGGCGTAACGAAAAACTGTTTTTT. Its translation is CASSSGTGRNEKLFF.

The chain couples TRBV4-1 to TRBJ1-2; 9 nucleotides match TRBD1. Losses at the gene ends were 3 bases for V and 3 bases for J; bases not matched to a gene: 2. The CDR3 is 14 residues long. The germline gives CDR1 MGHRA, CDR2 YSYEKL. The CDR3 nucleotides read TGCGCCAGCAGCCAGAGGGACAGGGACTATGGCTACACCTTC. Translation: CASSQRDRDYGYTF.